The 32 T cell receptor beta chains in this list originate from one sample, sequenced in a study of blood T cells in healthy people across ages. Alongside a J-beta primer mix, a sample-barcoded 5' primer served in a second PCR lasting about 7 to 11 cycles. TCRdb re-derived calls from the 5' RACE reads in MiXCR, one entry per CDR3 protein. This sample carries roughly 2 million distinct CDR3 sequences, roughly 52% of them seen once, and the ten largest clones take roughly 2.1%. Sequenced input: blood. The receptor source for this set is a woman in her 40s in good health.

There are a few counts of this clonotype. V gene TRBV12-3 or TRBV12-4 combines with J gene TRBJ2-5; a possible D gene is TRBD1 (5 bases). This CDR3 is built from 14 residues. Between the trimmed V and J ends, which lost 5 bases and 1 base, there was a span of 11 bases. Here the CDR3 reads CASSTTDSQETQYF. The CDR3 coding sequence is TGTGCCAGCAGTACGACAGACTCCCAAGAGACCCAGTACTTC.

This clonotype was picked up a small number of times. The chain links TRBV7-6 to TRBJ2-5, with D unresolved. V was trimmed by 5 bases and J by 0 bases, leaving 13 bases between them. Germline V lookup: CDR1 SGHVS, CDR2 FNYEAQ. The CDR3 runs 15 residues. CDR3 residues: CASSPTRAHQETQYF. The CDR3 DNA follows: TGTGCCAGCAGCCCCACCCGGGCTCACCAAGAGACCCAGTACTTC.

J is TRBJ1-4 and V is TRBV25-1; 7 bases are a match to TRBD1. This CDR3 region has 15 residues. The germline V gene has CDR1 MGHDK and CDR2 SYGVNS. Trimming at V came to 3 bases and at J to 5 bases, leaving 6 bases not matched to a gene. The DNA for the CDR3 is TGTGCCAGCAGTGATTGGGGGACAGCGAATGAAAAACTGTTTTTT. Protein: CASSDWGTANEKLFF.

This clonotype appeared a few times. The rearrangement uses TRBV5-8 and TRBJ2-5; 10 bases are shared with TRBD1. This CDR3 contains 16 residues. V was clipped by 5 bases and J by 2 bases; unmatched bases: 9. CDR1 and CDR2 from the germline V gene are SGHTS and YDEGEE. CDR3 sequence (DNA): TGTGCCAGCAGTACCGGGACAGGGGCCATACAAGAGACCCAGTACTTC. Its protein product is CASSTGTGAIQETQYF. The full variable domain, its missing parts supplied by reference TRBV5-8 and TRBJ2-5, is EAGVTQSPTHLIKTRGQQATLRCSPISGHTSVYWYQQALGLGLQFLLWYDEGEERNRGNFPPRFSGRQFPNYSSELNVNALELEDSALYLCASSTGTGAIQETQYFGPGTRLLVL.

This chain connects TRBV7-2 to TRBJ2-5; D may correspond to TRBD1 or TRBD2 (5 bases each). In germline, CDR1 is SGHTA, CDR2 FQGNSA. This CDR3 region has 15 residues. V was trimmed by 2 bases and J by 3 bases, leaving 13 bases between them. The CDR3 nucleotides read TGTGCCAGCAGCTTACTGGGGGTAGGAAAAGAGACCCAGTACTTC. Translation gives CASSLLGVGKETQYF.

The V call is TRBV7-6, the J call TRBJ1-4; 8 nucleotides line up with TRBD1. Trimming at V came to 5 bases and at J to 5 bases, leaving 7 bases not matched to a gene. The CDR3 loop spans 15 amino acids. CDR1 is SGHVS, CDR2 FNYEAQ, per germline. The CDR3 nucleotides are TGTGCCAGCAGCCCGTGGGACAGGCCAAATGAAAAACTGTTTTTT. Translated: CASSPWDRPNEKLFF.

This clonotype was seen a few times. The chain joins TRBV11-2 to TRBJ2-3, with TRBD1 matching over 8 bases. The CDR3 contains 15 residues. V dropped 6 bases and J dropped 0; count of bases not matched to a gene: 5. In germline, CDR1 is SGHAT, CDR2 FQNNGV. CDR3 in amino acids: CASSLGDRSTDTQYF. The CDR3 DNA reads TGTGCCAGCAGTCTCGGGGACAGGAGCACAGATACGCAGTATTTT. The full variable domain, with the rest looked up from reference TRBV11-2 and TRBJ2-3, is EAGVAQSPRYKIIEKRQSVAFWCNPISGHATLYWYQQILGQGPKLLIQFQNNGVVDDSQLPKDRFSAERLKGVDSTLKIQPAKLEDSAVYLCASSLGDRSTDTQYFGPGTRLTVL.

In its sample, this clonotype was seen a few times. J is TRBJ1-5 and V is TRBV5-1; 7 bases match TRBD1. The CDR3 totals 15 residues. J gave up 3 bases and V 4 bases, and 7 bases lay outside the gene matches. Germline CDR1 SGHRS, CDR2 YFSETQ. The CDR3 DNA follows: TGCGCCAGCAGCCAGACAGGGCTTGACAATCAGCCCCAGCATTTT. This sequence encodes CASSQTGLDNQPQHF.

As DNA, the CDR3 is TGTGCCAGCAGTATTTTCGGGTCAGCCACCTACGAGCAGTACTTC. Protein product: CASSIFGSATYEQYF. This chain uses TRBV27 with TRBJ2-7; D uncertain. The CDR3 covers 15 residues. Trimming took off 5 bases at V and 2 bases at J, with 16 bases between the two ends. Germline-derived CDR1 and CDR2 are MNHEY and SMNVEV (reference sequence).

This clonotype was observed a handful of times. The V and J genes are TRBV4-2 and TRBJ2-1; 7 nucleotides line up with TRBD2. V lost 5 bases, J lost 5 bases, and 12 bases stayed unmatched. CDR3 size: 16 residues. From germline, CDR1 is LGHNA and CDR2 YNFKEQ. Written as DNA, the CDR3 is TGTGCCAGCAGCACCGAAGCGGGGTTATTAAACAATGAGCAGTTCTTC. This gives the protein CASSTEAGLLNNEQFF.

The genes are TRBV9 and TRBJ2-7; 14 bases agree with TRBD2. In germline, CDR1 is SGDLS, CDR2 YYNGEE. The V and J ends lost 3 bases and 4 bases, in that order; junction bases with no gene match: 6. CDR3 length: 16 residues. The CDR3 is CASSGVGLAGGYEQYF. CDR3 coding DNA: TGTGCCAGCAGCGGCGTCGGACTAGCGGGGGGATACGAGCAGTACTTC.

This clonotype was detected a few times. The chain uses TRBV29-1 and TRBJ1-2; the match to TRBD1 covers 7 bases. The V and J ends lost 7 bases and 8 bases, in that order; junction bases with no gene match: 7. The CDR3 spans 11 residues. Looked up from germline, CDR1 is SQVTM and CDR2 is ANQGSEA. The DNA for the CDR3 is TGCAGCGGTGGACAGGCGGGAGGCTACACCTTC. Residues: CSGGQAGGYTF.

The chain is built from TRBV7-8 and TRBJ2-1; TRBD2 matches at 12 bases. Germline CDR1 and CDR2: SGHVS and FQNEAQ. This CDR3 contains 18 residues. Losses at the gene ends were 5 bases for V and 1 base for J; bases not matched to a gene: 9. In DNA, the CDR3 is TGTGCCAGCAGCCTCTTGACTAGCGGGGGACCTTCCTACAATGAGCAGTTCTTC. Translation gives CASSLLTSGGPSYNEQFF.

This chain joins TRBV7-2 and TRBJ1-2, with D tentatively TRBD1 (5 bases). The germline V gene encodes CDR1 SGHTA and CDR2 FQGNSA. The CDR3 sequence is 15 residues long. Trimming stripped 1 base from V and 2 bases from J, with 11 bases between. The chain's CDR3 is CASSLGDRLNYGYTF. CDR3 bases: TGTGCCAGCAGCTTAGGGGACCGCCTAAACTATGGCTACACCTTC.

V gene TRBV7-8 combines with J gene TRBJ2-2; 7 bases fit TRBD2. Trimming cost V 2 bases and J 1 base; bases outside gene matches: 10. The CDR3 extends over 18 amino acids. Germline V CDR1 and CDR2: SGHVS, FQNEAQ. CDR3 nucleotides: TGTGCCAGCAGCTTAAGACGGGGGGATGCCGTGAACACCGGGGAGCTGTTTTTT. It is translated as CASSLRRGDAVNTGELFF.

The table lists this clonotype with a few counts. The V gene is TRBV20-1, the J gene TRBJ2-5, with 12 positions matching TRBD2. The V gene end was trimmed by 4 bases and the J gene end by 3 bases; junction bases not matched to a gene: 6. CDR1 is DFQATT and CDR2 is SNEGSKA in the germline V gene (reference sequence). The CDR3 runs 15 residues. As DNA, the CDR3 is TGCAGTGCTATGCCGACTAGCGGGGGTAAAGAGACCCAGTACTTC. This sequence encodes CSAMPTSGGKETQYF.

V is TRBV10-1 and J is TRBJ2-1; 7 nucleotides match TRBD1. Per the germline V gene, CDR1 is WNHNN and CDR2 is SYGVQD (reference sequence). V gave up 0 bases and J gave up 3 bases; unmatched junction bases: 8. The CDR3 is 17 residues long. CDR3 in amino acids: CASSESRAGGCYNEQFF. CDR3 coding DNA: TGCGCCAGCAGTGAGTCGCGGGCAGGGGGATGCTACAATGAGCAGTTCTTC.

The CDR3 DNA follows: TGTGCCAGCAGCCTCGGGACTAGCGGGGGGGTGTTCAATGAGCAGTTCTTC. It is translated as CASSLGTSGGVFNEQFF. V is TRBV6-6 and J is TRBJ2-1; the match to TRBD2 covers 16 bases. There are 17 residues in the CDR3. Trimming at V came to 6 bases and at J to 6 bases, leaving 8 bases not matched to a gene. Germline-derived CDR1 and CDR2 are MNHNY and SVGAGI (reference sequence).

The chain uses TRBV20-1 and TRBJ2-3; TRBD2 matches at 8 bases. The germline CDR1 and CDR2 sequences are DFQATT and SNEGSKA (reference sequence). The CDR3 is 14 amino acids. J lost 3 bases, V lost 3 bases, and 5 bases had no gene match. CDR3 in amino acids: CSARGLVLTDTQYF. CDR3 sequence (DNA): TGCAGTGCTAGGGGACTAGTGTTAACAGATACGCAGTATTTT.

This clonotype was seen more than once but under ten times. The chain joins TRBV20-1 to TRBJ1-2; TRBD1 is a possible D gene (6 bases). Germline V gene sequence: CDR1 DFQATT, CDR2 SNEGSKA (reference sequence). The CDR3 extends over 15 amino acids. Trimming removed 8 bases at V and 4 bases at J, with 23 bases between. The CDR3 is CSPKAGASLGYGYTF. CDR3 in DNA: TGCAGTCCCAAGGCAGGGGCTTCGCTAGGCTATGGCTACACCTTC.

This clonotype was detected a few times. The V gene is TRBV25-1, the J gene TRBJ2-7, with 7 bases that match TRBD2. Trimming at V came to 8 bases and at J to 2 bases, leaving 6 bases not matched to a gene. Germline V gene lookup returns CDR1 MGHDK and CDR2 SYGVNS. This CDR3 spans 13 amino acids. The CDR3 loop reads CASDAGETYEQYF. CDR3 nucleotide sequence: TGTGCCAGCGATGCGGGGGAAACCTACGAGCAGTACTTC.

V and J are TRBV6-5 and TRBJ2-5; tentatively, D is TRBD1 or TRBD2 (5 bases each). V dropped 0 bases and J dropped 5 bases, with 13 bases sitting between them. This CDR3 spans 15 amino acids. Per germline, CDR1 MNHEY and CDR2 SVGAGI. This CDR3 is CASSYSIEGTETQYF. The DNA of the CDR3 is TGTGCCAGCAGTTACTCGATTGAGGGGACGGAGACCCAGTACTTC.

This rearrangement joins TRBV27 to TRBJ1-6; D not resolved. V gave up 4 bases and J gave up 9 bases, with 10 bases separating them. CDR1 is MNHEY and CDR2 is SMNVEV in the germline V gene (reference sequence). The CDR3 consists of 13 residues. The CDR3 sequence is CASSSVHFSPLHF. CDR3 DNA: TGTGCCAGCAGTTCGGTACACTTTTCACCCCTCCACTTT.

This chain connects TRBV2 to TRBJ2-3; 9 bases agree with TRBD2. The junction had 9 bases not matched to a gene; V was cut back by 2 bases and J by 3 bases. The CDR3 loop spans 17 amino acids. Germline assignment: CDR1 SNHLY and CDR2 FYNNEI. CDR3 loop: CASSETLAGWGTDTQYF. CDR3 sequence (DNA): TGTGCCAGCAGTGAAACGCTAGCGGGGTGGGGGACAGATACGCAGTATTTT. The entire variable domain, with the rest obtained from reference TRBV2 and TRBJ2-3, is as follows: EPEVTQTPSHQVTQMGQEVILRCVPISNHLYFYWYRQILGQKVEFLVSFYNNEISEKSEIFDDQFSVERPDGSNFTLKIRSTKLEDSAMYFCASSETLAGWGTDTQYFGPGTRLTVL.

This rearrangement joins TRBV7-2 to TRBJ2-1; 10 positions agree with TRBD1. Trimming took 4 bases from V and 8 from J; bases not matched to a gene: 8. Germline V gives CDR1 SGHTA, CDR2 FQGNSA. CDR3 size: 15 residues. The CDR3 region has the DNA TGTGCCAGCAGCTCACAGACAGGGGGCAAAGATGAGCAGTTCTTC. It yields the protein CASSSQTGGKDEQFF.

The chain recombines TRBV4-3 with TRBJ2-3, with D perhaps TRBD2 (6 bases). This CDR3 comprises 17 residues. Trimming stripped 0 bases from V and 2 bases from J, with 15 bases between. The germline CDR1 and CDR2 sequences are LGHNA and YSLEER. CDR3: CASSQEVSGSFTDTQYF. The CDR3 DNA reads as TGCGCCAGCAGCCAAGAGGTCAGCGGGTCTTTCACAGATACGCAGTATTTT.

This clonotype was counted a single time. The V call is TRBV3-1, the J call TRBJ1-5; 10 nucleotides agree with TRBD1. The CDR3 consists of 15 residues. Looked up from germline, CDR1 is LGHDT and CDR2 is YNNKEL (reference sequence). J lost 6 bases, V lost 5 bases, and 7 bases had no gene match. The DNA for the CDR3 is TGTGCCAGCAGCTCACGCCGGGACAGGGGTCAGCCCCAGCATTTT. This gives the protein CASSSRRDRGQPQHF.

The chain carries TRBV5-1 and TRBJ2-7, with TRBD1 matching over 7 bases. This CDR3 has 16 residues. With 1 base clipped from V and 6 bases from J, the junction kept 13 bases outside the gene matches. The germline V gene encodes CDR1 SGHRS and CDR2 YFSETQ. The CDR3 nucleotides read TGCGCCAGCAGCTTGCATTCAGGGGGTAACTATGGCGAGCAGTACTTC. Protein product: CASSLHSGGNYGEQYF.

The chain links TRBV6-5 to TRBJ2-3, with D perhaps matching TRBD2 (7 bases). The CDR3 loop spans 14 amino acids. Trimming cost V 7 bases and J 2 bases, with 13 bases left between them. In germline, CDR1 is MNHEY, CDR2 SVGAGI. CDR3 sequence: CASNFGGPTDTQYF. DNA for the CDR3: TGTGCCAGCAATTTCGGGGGGCCCACAGATACGCAGTATTTT.

This clonotype was seen more than once but under ten times. The chain links TRBV5-5 to TRBJ2-5; 7 nucleotides line up with TRBD1. CDR3 length equals 16 residues. The ends lost 4 bases at V and 1 base at J; junction bases unmatched: 10. CDR1 and CDR2 (germline): SGHKS, YYEKEE (reference sequence). In nucleotides, the CDR3 is TGTGCCAGCAGCCCACGGACAGGATCCCGCCAAGAGACCCAGTACTTC. It codes for CASSPRTGSRQETQYF.

The chain carries TRBV9 and TRBJ1-2, with D possibly matching TRBD1 (5 bases). Germline V gene lookup returns CDR1 SGDLS and CDR2 YYNGEE. The germline V and J ends were trimmed by 0 bases and 7 bases, with 22 bases remaining between them. CDR3 size: 17 residues. The CDR3 DNA reads as TGTGCCAGCAGCGTAGCGGCAGGGAGACCTCTTTCTAGTGGCTACACCTTC. Translating it yields CASSVAAGRPLSSGYTF.

Worth noting for this clonotype: A much larger clonotype is one base distant, so this may be a read error. The J gene is TRBJ2-1, the V gene TRBV6-1, with 11 nucleotides matching TRBD1. The germline V gene encodes CDR1 MNHNS and CDR2 SASEGT. There are 17 residues in the CDR3. V shed 4 bases and J 3 bases; nucleotides not matched to a gene: 8. In nucleotides, the CDR3 is TGTGCCAGCAGTGTGACACAGGGACAGGGGGACTACAATGAGCAGTTCTTC. Encoded protein: CASSVTQGQGDYNEQFF.